These 10 T cell receptor beta chains were sequenced from one sample in a study of cytomegalovirus exposure and HLA in healthy donors. Primers: 60 Vbeta forward and 13 Jbeta reverse. The data were produced by immunoSEQ multiplex PCR, yet TCRdb's version contains in-frame clones alone and is incomplete. The sample lists more than 200,000 clones; about 79% were seen once. Sequenced input: PBMCs. These receptor sequences come from a male donor in good health and CMV-seronegative.

CDR3 region: CASSSRDNQPQHF. The CDR3 DNA is TGTGCCAGCAGTTCCCGGGACAATCAGCCCCAGCATTTT. The rearrangement joins TRBV27 to TRBJ1-5; D uncertain. This CDR3 is built from 13 residues. Deletions cut 4 bases from V and 3 bases from J, with 7 bases between. In germline, CDR1 is MNHEY, CDR2 SMNVEV (reference sequence).

The chain employs TRBV19 and TRBJ2-3, with 7 bases identical to TRBD1. This CDR3 is 13 amino acids long. V dropped 5 bases and J dropped 9; count of bases not matched to a gene: 8. Germline CDR1 reads LNHDA; CDR2 reads SQIVND (reference sequence). CDR3 DNA sequence: TGTGCCAGTAGTTTCATAACAGGGGACACGCAGTATTTT. Translated, it gives CASSFITGDTQYF.

This clone was counted a few times. The chain joins TRBV14 to TRBJ1-2; 9 bases map to TRBD1. Germline assignment: CDR1 SGHDN and CDR2 FVKESK. There are 13 residues in the CDR3. The V and J ends lost 3 bases and 10 bases, in that order; junction bases with no gene match: 6. CDR3 DNA: TGTGCCAGCAGCCACATACTACAGGGGGCCTACACCTTC. Residues: CASSHILQGAYTF.

The sample holds a few counts of this clone. The chain is built from TRBV28 and TRBJ2-1, with TRBD2 as a possible D gene (5 bases). V was shortened by 7 bases and J by 4 bases, with 11 bases between the two germline ends. The germline V gene encodes CDR1 MDHEN and CDR2 SYDVKM. This CDR3 region has 13 residues. The CDR3 spells CASIPSQYNEQFF. The CDR3 bases are TGTGCCAGCATTCCTAGCCAGTACAATGAGCAGTTCTTC.

A word on this clone: Germline is not matched at one junction end, which may reflect a read error. J is TRBJ1-1 and V is TRBV30, with TRBD1 identical over 8 bases. This CDR3 is built from 13 residues. In germline, CDR1 is GTSNPN, CDR2 SVGIG (reference sequence). CDR3 sequence reads: CAWDRGLNAEAFF. In nucleotides, the CDR3 is TGTGCCTGGGACAGGGGATTGAACGCTGAAGCTTTCTTT.

This rearrangement joins TRBV10-3 to TRBJ2-4, with 9 bases aligning to TRBD1. The CDR3 extends over 18 amino acids. Unmatched junction bases numbered 10, after V lost 3 bases and J lost 1 base. Germline CDR1 is ENHRY and CDR2 is SYGVKD. The CDR3 is CAISDLKRDRVAKNIQYF. CDR3 coding DNA: TGTGCCATCAGTGACCTAAAAAGGGACAGGGTGGCCAAAAACATTCAGTACTTC.

This chain links TRBV9 with TRBJ2-2; 12 bases align to TRBD2. CDR3 length: 16 amino acids. Germline trimming cut 4 bases from V and 7 bases from J; bases unmatched to any gene: 8. Per the germline V gene, CDR1 is SGDLS and CDR2 is YYNGEE. CDR3 DNA sequence: TGTGCCAGCAGCACACTAGCGGGGGGACCTCTCGGGGAGCTGTTTTTT. Residues: CASSTLAGGPLGELFF.

This chain joins TRBV7-9 and TRBJ1-1; 9 nucleotides align to TRBD1. Trimming at V came to 5 bases and at J to 2 bases, leaving 12 bases not matched to a gene. The CDR3 totals 17 residues. In germline, CDR1 is SEHNR, CDR2 FQNEAQ (reference sequence). CDR3 protein: CASSQTQGARPNTEAFF. DNA of the CDR3: TGTGCCAGCAGCCAGACACAGGGGGCTCGGCCAAACACTGAAGCTTTCTTT.

This clone was detected a few times. The chain combines TRBV4-3 with TRBJ1-3; weak D call: TRBD1 (5 bases). V shed 8 bases and J shed 2 bases, with 16 bases lying between them. The CDR3 totals 15 residues. CDR1 LGHNA and CDR2 YSLEER come from the germline V gene. CDR3 region: CASGEGSVAGNTIYF. The CDR3 region has the DNA TGCGCCAGCGGGGAGGGGTCGGTGGCTGGAAACACCATATATTTT.

V and J are TRBV11-2 and TRBJ2-2; 8 bases agree with TRBD2. The J segment lost 4 bases and the V segment lost 2 bases, leaving 6 bases of the junction unmatched. This CDR3 is 16 amino acids long. The germline gives CDR1 SGHAT, CDR2 FQNNGV. The CDR3 sequence: CASSLWAGGFTGELFF. The CDR3 nucleotides read TGTGCCAGCAGCTTATGGGCGGGGGGCTTCACCGGGGAGCTGTTTTTT.